The TCR beta chain described here comes from a study of molecular identifiers for immune sequencing clone quantification. Findings and limits, study-wide: Barcodes shared by identical TCR molecules could lead to underestimated sizes of highly expanded clones. Clones of above 20 RNA copies carried over 99% of effector molecules; in naive cells they carried under 1%.

The ends were cut back, 5 bases at V and 2 bases at J, with 16 bases in the middle. Germline V CDR1 and CDR2: LNHNV, YYDKDF (reference sequence). The CDR3 sequence is 15 residues long. TCRdb re-called the PCR reads with MiXCR, one entry per CDR3 protein. The table lists around 480,000 distinct CDR3 sequences, around 23% of them singletons. CD8+CD4-CCR7+CD45RA+ cells were sorted as naive CD8 T cells. Many counts were recorded for this clonotype. What it binds is unknown. This sequence originates from a human donor in good health. Some libraries in this study had Jurkat cell RNA spiked in. The V and J genes are TRBV15 and TRBJ2-7; TRBD2 is a possible D gene (5 bases). The specimen was naive CD8+ T cells from blood, with Jurkat cell RNA spiked in. Specified subset: FACS-sorted CD8+CD4-CCR7+CD45RA+ naive T cells. The CDR3 loop is CATSGGDVGPYEQYF. DNA of the CDR3: TGTGCCACCAGCGGAGGAGATGTCGGGCCCTACGAGCAGTACTTC. The complete variable domain, with remaining parts taken from reference TRBV15 and TRBJ2-7, reads DAMVIQNPRYQVTQFGKPVTLSCSQTLNHNVMYWYQQKSSQAPKLLFHYYDKDFNNEADTPDNFQSRRPNTSFCFLDIRSPGLGDTAMYLCATSGGDVGPYEQYFGPGTRLTVT.